Listed below are T cell receptor beta chains from one sample, sequenced in a study of blood T cell repertoires in COVID-19. Repertoires were generated with immunoSEQ multiplex PCR, while TCRdb's copy carries only in-frame clones and drops some. The sample yields 65,000 to 70,000 clones, 65% to 90% seen once. Sequencing input: peripheral blood. The receptor source for this set is an elderly man with acute or convalescent COVID-19. CDR3s include the opening cysteine and the closing phenylalanine or tryptophan. The order of the fields is V gene, D gene, J gene, clone size, CDR3 protein, CDR3 DNA. The D gene is left open where the match is weak. Clone size appears in some rows only: once, few, many, or a class for an expanded clone.

>TRBV7-2|.|TRBJ2-3|.
CASSSSLVSTDTQYF
TGTGCCAGCTCCTCGTCTCTCGTTAGCACAGATACGCAGTATTTT
>TRBV7-9|TRBD1|TRBJ2-7|.
CASSGGQGAFYEQYF
TGTGCCAGCAGCGGCGGACAGGGGGCTTTCTACGAGCAGTACTTC
>TRBV20-1|TRBD1|TRBJ1-4|.
CSASDRTGAGEKLFF
TGCAGTGCTAGTGACCGGACAGGGGCAGGAGAAAAACTGTTTTTT
>TRBV25-1|.|TRBJ1-3|.
CASRDSSGNTIYF
TGTGCCAGCAGAGACAGTTCTGGAAACACCATATATTTT
>TRBV4-3|TRBD2|TRBJ2-1|.
CASSPGLADNNEQFF
TGCGCCAGCAGCCCCGGACTAGCGGACAACAATGAGCAGTTCTTC
>TRBV5-1|.|TRBJ1-2|few
CASSSQGGTRSFYGYTF
TGCGCCAGCAGCTCTCAAGGTGGGACACGATCATTCTATGGCTACACCTTC
>TRBV19|.|TRBJ1-5|.
CASSPGGVAVQPQHF
TGTGCCAGTAGTCCAGGCGGGGTAGCGGTTCAGCCCCAGCATTTT
>TRBV2|.|TRBJ1-6|.
CASSIRGSSYNSPLHF
TGTGCCAGCAGTATAAGGGGCAGCTCCTATAATTCACCCCTCCACTTT
>TRBV9|.|TRBJ2-3|once
CASSVDQFTDTQYF
TGTGCCAGCAGCGTAGATCAGTTCACAGATACGCAGTATTTT
>TRBV7-8|.|TRBJ2-7|.
CASRPAGSYEQYF
TGTGCCAGCAGACCGGCGGGCAGCTACGAGCAGTACTTC
>TRBV24-1|TRBD2|TRBJ2-1|.
CATSDSTSGRNEQFF
TGTGCCACCAGTGATTCTACTAGCGGGAGGAATGAGCAGTTCTTC
>TRBV2|TRBD1|TRBJ2-7|few
CASSEGGQAYEQYF
TGTGCCAGCAGTGAAGGGGGACAGGCGTACGAGCAGTACTTC
>TRBV11-2|.|TRBJ2-1|.
CASSPLGGWPTGYEQFF
TGTGCCAGCAGCCCCCTTGGAGGATGGCCAACGGGTTACGAGCAGTTCTTC
>TRBV19|TRBD1|TRBJ2-1|.
CANRTGPGNEQFF
TGTGCCAATAGGACAGGGCCTGGCAATGAGCAGTTCTTC
>TRBV6-5|.|TRBJ1-2|.
CASRIVGGGAGYTF
TGTGCCAGCAGAATCGTGGGGGGGGGAGCTGGCTACACCTTC
>TRBV5-1|TRBD2|TRBJ2-3|once
CASSLAGTSGSGTDTQYF
TGCGCCAGCAGCTTGGCAGGGACTAGCGGGAGTGGAACAGATACGCAGTATTTT
>TRBV9|.|TRBJ1-3|.
CASSVARGSGNTIYF
TGTGCCAGCAGCGTAGCTCGGGGGTCTGGAAACACCATATATTTT
>TRBV27|TRBD1|TRBJ1-4|.
CASSTSGTGNEKLFF
TGTGCCAGCAGTACCTCCGGGACAGGGAACGAAAAACTGTTTTTT
>TRBV5-1|TRBD2|TRBJ2-2|.
CASSPSGSSTGELFF
TGCGCCAGCAGCCCTAGCGGGAGTAGTACCGGGGAGCTGTTTTTT
>TRBV2|.|TRBJ2-1|few
CASSEQLLASFNEQFF
TGTGCCAGCAGTGAACAGCTCCTAGCGAGTTTCAATGAGCAGTTCTTC
>TRBV5-5|.|TRBJ2-1|.
CASSFAGVPNNEQFF
TGTGCCAGCAGCTTCGCTGGAGTTCCAAACAATGAGCAGTTCTTC
>TRBV25-1|TRBD2|TRBJ2-2|once
CASSERTSGSAGELFF
TGTGCCAGCAGTGAAAGGACTAGCGGGAGTGCCGGGGAGCTGTTTTTT
>TRBV6-5|.|TRBJ2-6|.
CASSYGRSGGANVLTF
TGTGCCAGCAGTTACGGCAGATCAGGTGGGGCCAACGTCCTGACTTTC
>TRBV5-5|.|TRBJ2-3|.
CASSKPLGTLPTDTQYF
TGTGCCAGCAGCAAGCCCCTCGGGACACTCCCCACAGATACGCAGTATTTT
>TRBV18|.|TRBJ2-1|.
CASRGNSHNEQFF
TGTGCCAGCCGGGGGAACTCCCACAATGAGCAGTTCTTC
>TRBV4-1|TRBD2|TRBJ2-1|.
CASSQDRGGTEQFF
TGCGCCAGCAGCCAAGACCGGGGAGGGACTGAGCAGTTCTTC
>TRBV15|.|TRBJ1-1|.
CATSVDPGVFTEAFF
TGTGCCACCAGCGTCGATCCAGGGGTTTTCACTGAAGCTTTCTTT
>TRBV2|TRBD1|TRBJ1-2|.
CASSPQGSSGKGYTF
TGTGCCAGCAGCCCACAGGGGTCGAGTGGGAAGGGCTACACCTTC
>TRBV7-8|.|TRBJ1-1|few
CASSLAHTEAFF
TGTGCCAGCAGCTTGGCTCACACTGAAGCTTTCTTT
>TRBV7-9|.|TRBJ1-3|once
CASSLGRLGNTIYF
TGTGCCAGCAGCTTGGGTCGACTTGGAAACACCATATATTTT
>TRBV28|TRBD1|TRBJ1-5|.
CASSLRTGREPQHF
TGTGCCAGCAGTTTGAGGACAGGGAGAGAGCCCCAGCATTTT
>TRBV5-5|.|TRBJ1-4|.
CASSAFGNEKLFF
TGTGCCAGCAGCGCCTTCGGGAATGAAAAACTGTTTTTT
>TRBV4-2|TRBD2|TRBJ2-1|once
CASSDGGSSYNEQFF
TGTGCCAGCAGCGATGGCGGGAGCTCGTACAATGAGCAGTTCTTC
>TRBV6-5|.|TRBJ2-7|.
CASRQSYEQYF
TGTGCCAGCCGACAGTCCTACGAGCAGTACTTC
>TRBV7-9|.|TRBJ1-4|.
CASSLQGNNEKLFF
TGTGCCAGCAGCTTGCAGGGTAATAATGAAAAACTGTTTTTT
>TRBV28|.|TRBJ1-5|few
CASRRQKYSNQPQHF
TGTGCCAGCAGGCGACAGAAATATAGCAATCAGCCCCAGCATTTT
>TRBV6-1|.|TRBJ1-5|.
CASSSEYSNQPQHF
TGTGCCAGCAGCTCCGAGTATAGCAATCAGCCCCAGCATTTT
>TRBV28|.|TRBJ1-2|.
CASSRSGGGPYGGYTF
TGTGCCAGCAGCCGAAGTGGGGGGGGCCCCTATGGTGGCTACACCTTC
>TRBV6-2/TRBV6-3|.|TRBJ1-1|.
CASSYTSSMNTEAFF
TGTGCCAGCAGTTATACGAGCTCTATGAACACTGAAGCTTTCTTT
>TRBV5-8|TRBD2|TRBJ2-1|.
CASSLAPGLAARSYNEQFF
TGTGCCAGCAGCTTGGCCCCGGGACTAGCGGCCCGCTCCTACAATGAGCAGTTCTTC
>TRBV2|.|TRBJ2-5|.
CALRKGQETQYF
TGTGCCCTAAGAAAGGGGCAAGAGACCCAGTACTTC
>TRBV6-5|.|TRBJ1-6|.
CASTLGGGSPLHF
TGTGCCAGCACATTAGGGGGTGGGTCACCCCTCCACTTT
>TRBV30|.|TRBJ1-2|.
CAWNPTGSGLGGYTF
TGTGCCTGGAACCCTACCGGCTCAGGGTTGGGTGGCTACACCTTC
>TRBV7-2|TRBD1|TRBJ1-6|.
CASSAGTGNSPLHF
TGTGCCAGCAGCGCCGGGACAGGGAATTCACCCCTCCACTTT
>TRBV13|TRBD1|TRBJ1-1|once
CASSLVTGRRTEAFF
TGTGCCAGCAGCTTAGTGACAGGGAGGCGGACTGAAGCTTTCTTT
>TRBV9|.|TRBJ1-2|.
CASSSGTNYGYTF
TGTGCCAGCAGCTCAGGTACTAACTATGGCTACACCTTC
>TRBV27|TRBD2|TRBJ2-1|.
CASKTSGSEEQFF
TGTGCCAGCAAGACTAGCGGGAGTGAGGAGCAGTTCTTC
>TRBV6-5|.|TRBJ1-2|.
CASRRGGHNYGYTF
TGTGCCAGCAGGCGGGGGGGGCATAACTATGGCTACACCTTC
>TRBV7-2|.|TRBJ2-1|.
CASSFEVSNEQFF
TGTGCCAGCAGCTTTGAAGTTAGTAATGAGCAGTTCTTC
>TRBV18|.|TRBJ1-3|.
CASSPPLYSGNTIYF
TGTGCCAGCTCACCACCTCTCTACTCTGGAAACACCATATATTTT
>TRBV9|.|TRBJ2-2|.
CASSVGLDTGELFF
TGTGCCAGCAGCGTAGGACTAGACACCGGGGAGCTGTTTTTT
>TRBV9|.|TRBJ1-6|.
CASSPRTANSPLHF
TGTGCCAGCAGCCCCCGGACAGCTAATTCACCCCTCCACTTT
>TRBV15|TRBD1|TRBJ1-1|.
CATSRSQQGAEAFF
TGTGCCACCAGCAGATCGCAACAGGGGGCTGAAGCTTTCTTT
>TRBV19|TRBD2|TRBJ2-3|.
CASSIEGTSGGTDTQYF
TGTGCCAGTAGTATCGAGGGGACTAGCGGGGGGACAGATACGCAGTATTTT
>TRBV11-3|.|TRBJ1-3|once
CASSLTGGGNTIYF
TGTGCCAGCAGCTTAACGGGTGGTGGAAACACCATATATTTT
>TRBV6-5|.|TRBJ1-1|.
CASSYSVWGGTEAFF
TGTGCCAGCAGTTACTCTGTATGGGGGGGAACTGAAGCTTTCTTT